Listed here are 6 T cell receptor beta chains from one sample, sequenced in a study of OX40 agonist ivuxolimab in advanced cancers. Generated by immunoSEQ multiplex PCR, the TCRdb table keeps only in-frame clones and is missing some. This table holds 45,000 to 50,000 clones, approximately 86% found once. The sequencing here drew on CD4+ or CD8+ T cells sorted from blood, taken in a trial of the OX40 agonist ivuxolimab. The receptors come from an adult with an advanced solid tumor such as melanoma, head and neck, liver or kidney cancer.

The chain links TRBV11-2 to TRBJ2-7, with a tentative D call TRBD1 (5 bases). Germline V gives CDR1 SGHAT, CDR2 FQNNGV. The CDR3 spans 16 residues. Trimming left V 3 bases short and J 0 bases short, with 15 bases between. The CDR3 bases are TGTGCCAGCAGCTTTTATTCTATAGGGGCCTCCTACGAGCAGTACTTC. Translation: CASSFYSIGASYEQYF.

This clone was observed a handful of times. The gene calls are TRBV2 and TRBJ2-5; D call uncertain. Trimming took off 6 bases at V and 4 bases at J, with 9 bases between the two ends. The germline gives CDR1 SNHLY, CDR2 FYNNEI. This CDR3 is built from 12 residues. The CDR3 sequence is CASSSTIETQYF. The CDR3 nucleotides are TGTGCCAGCAGCTCTACCATAGAGACCCAGTACTTC.

The chain joins TRBV6-5 to TRBJ2-7; the D call may be TRBD1 or TRBD2 (6 bases each). This CDR3 region has 15 residues. Trimming took off 0 bases at V and 1 base at J, with 10 bases between the two ends. CDR1 is MNHEY and CDR2 is SVGAGI in the germline V gene. The CDR3 nucleotides read TGTGCCAGCAGTTACTCTGGGGGGCTGTCCTACGAGCAGTACTTC. Encoded protein: CASSYSGGLSYEQYF.

V gene TRBV9 combines with J gene TRBJ1-1; no firm D call. Trimming pared 6 bases from V and 2 bases from J, leaving 11 bases between. This CDR3 spans 13 amino acids. Germline lookup yields CDR1 SGDLS and CDR2 YYNGEE. CDR3 loop: CASNVAPNTEAFF. CDR3 in DNA: TGTGCCAGCAACGTCGCCCCAAACACTGAAGCTTTCTTT.

The rearrangement uses TRBV4-1 and TRBJ2-1, with D uncertain. This CDR3 comprises 16 residues. Germline loops: CDR1 MGHRA, CDR2 YSYEKL. With 0 bases removed from V and 1 base from J, the gap between germline ends came to 10 bases. This CDR3 reads CASSQEDPVSYNEQFF. In DNA form, the CDR3 reads TGCGCCAGCAGCCAAGAGGATCCAGTGTCCTACAATGAGCAGTTCTTC.

V gene TRBV19 combines with J gene TRBJ1-4; 9 bases fit TRBD1. The CDR3 consists of 14 residues. With 6 bases clipped from V and 9 bases from J, the junction kept 8 bases outside the gene matches. CDR1 is LNHDA and CDR2 is SQIVND in the germline V gene (reference sequence). The CDR3 sequence: CASSGTGGVKKLFF. The CDR3 DNA reads TGTGCCAGTAGCGGTACAGGGGGCGTAAAAAAACTGTTTTTT.